The 8 T cell receptor beta chains given below trace back to one sample, sequenced in a study of T cell clones after liver transplantation. Repertoires were generated with immunoSEQ multiplex PCR, while TCRdb's copy carries only in-frame clones and drops some. The data hold 99,000 or so clones, with 80% to 85% observed a single time. Sequencing was performed on CD4+ T cells from blood, taken before liver transplant. These TCRs come from a human donor who received a liver transplant.

This clone was seen only a few times. The chain couples TRBV29-1 to TRBJ2-1; weak D call: TRBD1 (6 bases). Germline CDR1 SQVTM, CDR2 ANQGSEA. CDR3 length: 15 amino acids. The V end was cut by 3 bases, the J end by 0 bases, with 12 bases between. The CDR3 bases are TGCAGCGTTGAGTGGCAGGGGACCTCCTACAATGAGCAGTTCTTC. Amino acid sequence: CSVEWQGTSYNEQFF.

The chain has TRBV5-1 and TRBJ1-2; no reliable D call. The CDR3 length is 14 residues. Germline V gene sequence: CDR1 SGHRS, CDR2 YFSETQ. The ends were cut back, 0 bases at V and 8 bases at J, with 14 bases in the middle. CDR3 DNA: TGCGCCAGCAGCTTGGTGGCTGGATCTCGCGGCTACACCTTC. The encoded protein is CASSLVAGSRGYTF.

This clone has only a few counts. The chain is built from TRBV27 and TRBJ2-7; D unclear. CDR1 and CDR2 from the germline V gene are MNHEY and SMNVEV (reference sequence). The ends were cut back, 5 bases at V and 2 bases at J, with 13 bases in the middle. This CDR3 has 14 amino acids. CDR3 sequence reads: CASSRELEPYEQYF. The CDR3 DNA follows: TGTGCCAGCAGTCGCGAATTGGAGCCCTACGAGCAGTACTTC.

This clone was found a few times. V usage is TRBV7-9 and J usage is TRBJ2-1; 8 positions agree with TRBD2. Trimming took 5 bases from V and 7 from J; bases not matched to a gene: 13. The CDR3 totals 16 residues. The V gene's germline CDR1 is SEHNR and CDR2 FQNEAQ (reference sequence). CDR3 nucleotide sequence: TGTGCCAGCAGCGAGACCACCGGGACTAGGTTAAATGAGCAGTTCTTC. The encoded protein is CASSETTGTRLNEQFF.

The chain combines TRBV28 with TRBJ1-2, with TRBD1 matching 7 bases. CDR3 length: 17 residues. The germline V gene has CDR1 MDHEN and CDR2 SYDVKM. The J segment lost 4 bases and the V segment lost 6 bases, leaving 17 bases of the junction unmatched. CDR3 loop: CASRYIIGQAAGYGYTF. DNA for the CDR3: TGTGCCAGCAGATACATTATCGGACAGGCGGCGGGCTATGGCTACACCTTC.

This clone was found a few times. The chain uses TRBV6-1 and TRBJ1-2; D is possibly TRBD1 (5 bases). The CDR3 totals 14 residues. The V and J ends lost 8 bases and 1 base respectively, with 14 bases between them. Germline CDR1 is MNHNS and CDR2 is SASEGT. CDR3 bases: TGTGCCAGCGGGCGCCGGGACCGTAACTATGGCTACACCTTC. Its translation: CASGRRDRNYGYTF.

V and J are TRBV7-2 and TRBJ2-1, with D perhaps TRBD1 or TRBD2 (5 bases each). The CDR3 totals 11 residues. Trimming removed 7 bases at V and 8 bases at J, with 9 bases between. CDR1 and CDR2 from the germline V gene are SGHTA and FQGNSA. CDR3 residues: CASIEGYEQFF. CDR3 sequence (DNA): TGTGCCAGCATCGAGGGGTATGAGCAGTTCTTC.

V is TRBV6-5 and J is TRBJ1-5; 7 positions match TRBD1. CDR3 size: 15 residues. The V segment lost 6 bases and the J segment 9 bases; nucleotides outside the gene matches: 14. The germline CDR1 and CDR2 sequences are MNHEY and SVGAGI. The CDR3 DNA reads as TGTGCCAGCAGCCGACAGGGATCTGGGGCTATGCCCCAGCATTTT. The encoded protein is CASSRQGSGAMPQHF.